The clone carrying this T cell receptor beta chain was seen a single time. In the authors' workflow: Reference gene primer amplification gave nucleated cell count estimates. Assay used: immunoSEQ multiplex PCR; TCRdb lists only in-frame clones, some missing. V and J calls and clone size are copied from that table; D and trimming were computed from the DNA. Here the sample spans about 130,000 clones, almost 85% being singletons. This record belongs to a study of blood T cell repertoires in COVID-19. About the research overall: Donors in the United States, Italy and Spain gave samples during acute or convalescent COVID-19. Sample material is recorded as cDNA or gDNA derived from T cells, B-cell-depleted T cells, or PBMCs.

Trimming left V 0 bases short and J 13 bases short, with 19 bases between. CDR3 size: 14 residues. Per germline, CDR1 SGHNT and CDR2 YYREEE (reference sequence). The specimen was peripheral blood. The rearrangement links TRBV5-4 to TRBJ1-2; possibly TRBD1 for D (6 bases). This TCR came from a woman aged 25 to 39 who had recovered from COVID-19. DNA for the CDR3: TGTGCCAGCAGCTTGGAGGGGACCGACAGGAGGCGCACCTTC. It is translated as CASSLEGTDRRRTF.